This paragraph covers one T cell receptor beta chain sequence. This entry comes from a study of blood T cell repertoires in COVID-19. The germline CDR1 and CDR2 sequences are SGHKS and YYEKEE (reference sequence). The V and J ends lost 2 bases and 3 bases respectively, with 12 bases between them. The CDR3 covers 14 residues. Sequenced by immunoSEQ multiplex PCR; TCRdb stores in-frame clones only, minus some. The sample lists under 200,000 clones; almost 90% were seen once. The TCR sequence derives from a man aged 18 to 35 with active or convalescent COVID-19. The V call is TRBV5-5, the J call TRBJ2-7, with D tentatively TRBD1 (5 bases). The sequencing input was peripheral blood. The CDR3 sequence is CASSFGQGGYEQYF. For the CDR3, the DNA is TGTGCCAGCAGCTTCGGTCAGGGCGGCTACGAGCAGTACTTC.